These 15 T cell receptor beta chains were sequenced from one sample in a study of blood T cell repertoires in COVID-19. This table comes from immunoSEQ multiplex PCR, and its TCRdb copy is limited to in-frame clones, with some not included. The data show roughly 36,000 clones, about nine tenths seen once. The source material was peripheral blood. These TCRs come from a man older than 75 with active COVID-19.

This rearrangement joins TRBV5-6 to TRBJ2-1, with 7 bases aligning to TRBD2. Per the germline V gene, CDR1 is SGHDT and CDR2 is YYEEEE. The CDR3 is 16 amino acids. The V segment lost 3 bases and the J segment 0 bases; nucleotides outside the gene matches: 6. CDR3 sequence reads: CASSSSGGVSYNEQFF. The CDR3, as DNA: TGTGCCAGCAGCTCTAGCGGAGGTGTCTCCTACAATGAGCAGTTCTTC.

The chain is built from TRBV2 and TRBJ2-3; 7 nucleotides align to TRBD2. Per germline, CDR1 SNHLY and CDR2 FYNNEI. This CDR3 region has 15 residues. V shed 0 bases, J shed 8 bases, and the junction held 8 bases outside the gene matches. The CDR3 sequence is CASSEAQWTRPTQYF. CDR3 nucleotide sequence: TGTGCCAGCAGTGAAGCACAATGGACTAGACCTACGCAGTATTTT.

This chain connects TRBV27 to TRBJ1-2; the match to TRBD1 covers 8 bases. After removal of 6 bases from V and 5 bases from J, the junction contained 8 bases not matched to a gene. This CDR3 is 14 amino acids long. Per germline, CDR1 MNHEY and CDR2 SMNVEV (reference sequence). CDR3 residues: CASSPQGGAYGYTF. The CDR3 DNA follows: TGTGCCAGCAGCCCACAGGGGGGGGCTTATGGCTACACCTTC.

The chain links TRBV5-1 to TRBJ2-1; 10 bases agree with TRBD1. V was pared by 0 bases and J by 9 bases, with 9 bases of the junction left unmatched. Germline V CDR1 and CDR2: SGHRS, YFSETQ. The CDR3 has 16 residues. CDR3 DNA sequence: TGCGCCAGCAGCTTGGGCGGACAGGGGGGGTCGAGTGAGCAGTTCTTC. Translating gives CASSLGGQGGSSEQFF.

This clone was found once. The chain has TRBV29-1 and TRBJ2-6; D gene unclear. Germline V gene data show CDR1 as SQVTM and CDR2 as ANQGSEA. There are 13 residues in the CDR3. Trimming removed 5 bases from V and 0 bases from J, with 5 bases in between. CDR3 nucleotides: TGCAGCGTTCGGGTCTCTGGGGCCAACGTCCTGACTTTC. The encoded protein is CSVRVSGANVLTF.

This rearrangement joins TRBV6-2 or TRBV6-3 to TRBJ1-1; 10 bases agree with TRBD1. V trimming: 5 bases; J trimming: 4 bases; junction bases outside the gene matches: 10. This CDR3 spans 16 amino acids. Looked up from germline, CDR1 is MNHEY and CDR2 is SVGEGT. DNA of the CDR3: TGTGCCAGCAGTCCCGCCTTGACAGGGGGCCGCACTGAAGCTTTCTTT. Its protein product is CASSPALTGGRTEAFF.

The V and J genes are TRBV3-1 (or the pseudogene TRBV3-2) and TRBJ1-2; no clear D. V lost 0 bases and J lost 6, with 14 bases in between. Looked up from germline, CDR1 is LGHDT and CDR2 is YNNKEL (reference sequence). CDR3 size: 15 residues. CDR3 region: CASSQDKWMRDGYTF. CDR3 sequence (DNA): TGTGCCAGCAGCCAAGATAAGTGGATGAGGGATGGCTACACCTTC.

The sample holds a few counts of this clone. V and J are TRBV5-1 and TRBJ2-3, with D possibly TRBD2 on 6 matching bases. The CDR3 is 14 residues long. CDR1 and CDR2 from the germline V gene are SGHRS and YFSETQ. Trimming pared 2 bases from V and 5 bases from J, leaving 12 bases between. CDR3 amino acids: CASSLGGPGDTQYF. The CDR3 DNA follows: TGCGCCAGCAGCTTAGGAGGGCCTGGAGATACGCAGTATTTT.

The chain recombines TRBV6-6 with TRBJ2-5; 7 bases are shared with TRBD2. The CDR3 totals 12 residues. The germline V gene encodes CDR1 MNHNY and CDR2 SVGAGI (reference sequence). Losses at the gene ends were 8 bases for V and 2 bases for J; bases not matched to a gene: 2. CDR3 sequence: CASRTSQETQYF. CDR3 in DNA: TGTGCCAGCCGGACTAGTCAAGAGACCCAGTACTTC.

This chain uses TRBV7-9 with TRBJ1-1; no reliable D call. The germline V gene has CDR1 SEHNR and CDR2 FQNEAQ (reference sequence). V was shortened by 3 bases and J by 1 base, with 6 bases between the two germline ends. CDR3 length: 13 residues. The CDR3 reads CASSLLGNTEAFF. CDR3 DNA sequence: TGTGCCAGCAGCTTGCTAGGGAACACTGAAGCTTTCTTT.

The chain employs TRBV3-1 (or the pseudogene TRBV3-2) and TRBJ2-5, with 8 nucleotides matching TRBD2. With 1 base clipped from V and 1 base from J, the junction kept 8 bases outside the gene matches. The V gene's germline CDR1 is LGHDT and CDR2 YNNKEL (reference sequence). CDR3 length: 17 residues. Here the CDR3 reads CASSQVSKGLVQETQYF. CDR3 coding DNA: TGTGCCAGCAGCCAAGTGAGTAAGGGACTAGTCCAAGAGACCCAGTACTTC.

CDR3 in amino acids: CASSPMEVTEAFF. The DNA of the CDR3 is TGTGCCAGCTCACCAATGGAGGTCACTGAAGCTTTCTTT. The V gene is TRBV18, the J gene TRBJ1-1; D ambiguous. This CDR3 contains 13 residues. Trimming stripped 2 bases from V and 4 bases from J, with 8 bases between. Germline CDR1 KGHSH, CDR2 LQKENI. The full variable domain, its missing parts supplied by reference TRBV18 and TRBJ1-1, is NAGVMQNPRHLVRRRGQEARLRCSPMKGHSHVYWYRQLPEEGLKFMVYLQKENIIDESGMPKERFSAEFPKEGPSILRIQQVVRGDSAAYFCASSPMEVTEAFFGQGTRLTVV.

The V gene is TRBV19, the J gene TRBJ2-7; TRBD1 might be the D (6 bases). Between the trimmed V and J ends, which lost 6 bases and 3 bases, there was a span of 15 bases. The germline CDR1 and CDR2 sequences are LNHDA and SQIVND (reference sequence). The CDR3 length is 14 residues. The CDR3 spells CASSPRGQYYEQYF. CDR3 DNA: TGTGCCAGTAGCCCGCGTGGACAGTACTACGAGCAGTACTTC.

This sequence joins TRBV21-1 and TRBJ1-1; no DNA check was done on the table's D call, TRBD1. TRBV21-1 is assigned pseudogene status. This CDR3 has 17 amino acids. In DNA, the CDR3 is TGTGCCACTATGCTTCCTTCTCCATTAAGGGGGAACACTGAAGCTTTCTTT. Amino acid sequence: CATMLPSPLRGNTEAFF.

DNA for the CDR3: TGTGCCAGCAGGCAGGGTGTTAACTATGGCTACACCTTC. This encodes CASRQGVNYGYTF. The V call is TRBV6-5, the J call TRBJ1-2, with D possibly being TRBD1 (5 bases). V shed 6 bases and J shed 1 base, with 9 bases lying between them. This CDR3 is built from 13 residues. The V gene's germline CDR1 is MNHEY and CDR2 SVGAGI.